Reported below is one TCR beta chain. This receptor's antigen is unknown. No base-level quality is on record; no much larger clone is a single base apart. The data are from a study of control samples from healthy donors and cancer patients (dated by TCRdb to the early 2020s). Library preparation was by the immunoSEQ multiplex PCR assay. TCRdb limited this immuneACCESS table to in-frame rearrangements with V and J called. A share of clones is missing; checked studies link under half to unresolved V genes, and the rest is unexplained. In this sample the table shows nearly 200,000 clones, 90% to 95% of which occur a single time. Jointly, the top ten make up 1.8% of the sample. The specimen sequenced was blood. This TCR came from a man aged 25 to 40 in good health.

The CDR3 region: CAWSTGSSYNSPLHF. The DNA sequence follows: TGTGCCTGGAGTACAGGGAGCTCCTATAATTCACCCCTCCACTTT. Rearrangement joined TRBV30 to TRBJ1-6, and perhaps TRBD1 as D gene, on 6 matching bases. From the cysteine up to the phenylalanine, the CDR3 has a length of 15 residues. Solely the CDR3 DNA is kept, with 45 bases framed from the first base. From a lookup of the germline V gene (reference sequence), CDR1 and CDR2 are GTSNPN and SVGIG. A distance of 8 bases separates the germline ends of V and J, which lose 2 bases and 0 bases respectively.